This TCR beta chain is from a study of beta chain features in type 1 diabetes. Study context: Patient and healthy donor groups were alike in age, gender and cell yields. Whole-study findings and limits: For type 1 diabetes patients, VDJ junctions showed fewer insertions and more deletions.

Trimming stripped 6 bases from V and 6 bases from J, with 11 bases between. Germline V gene lookup returns CDR1 DFQATT and CDR2 SNEGSKA (reference sequence). The CDR3 sequence is 11 residues long. The whole isolated RNA underwent reverse transcription, so sequencing captured expressed TCRB transcripts. Measured with immunoSEQ multiplex PCR; TCRdb has only the in-frame clones, and not every one. The sample has 860,000 or so clones, 17% seen once. A single heparinised blood sample, averaging about 100 mL, was obtained per donor. This clone turned up a few times. Antigen unknown. The TCR was taken from a woman between 18 and 30 years old in good health. The source material was naive CD4+ T cells from blood. The chain links TRBV20-1 to TRBJ1-2; D not resolved. The CDR3 is CSAIGGDGYTF. Written as DNA, the CDR3 is TGCAGTGCCATCGGCGGGGATGGCTACACCTTC.